These 12 T cell receptor beta chains originate from one sample sequenced in a study of graft-versus-host responses after intestinal transplantation (TCRdb year 2021). According to the study, the label for this sample's time point signals: cells obtained before transplantation from donor or recipient. These receptors lack a known antigen. Libraries were constructed by the immunoSEQ multiplex PCR assay. In TCRdb, the immuneACCESS table is reduced to in-frame sequences with V and J assigned. These tables do not hold every clone; where another copy was compared, an unresolved V gene accounts for under half, and the others remain unexplained. The table for this sample lists fewer than 110,000 clones; approximately 88% of them were counted only once. The ten largest account for approximately 0.76% of the sample. The sample was unstimulated CD4+ T cells sorted from spleen or lymph node cells, taken before transplant. The receptors originated from a human donor who was the organ donor for an intestinal transplant.

The V call is TRBV4-1, the J call TRBJ2-3, with 10 nucleotides matching TRBD2. The germline gives CDR1 MGHRA, CDR2 YSYEKL. There are 18 residues in the CDR3. V dropped 1 base and J dropped 4; count of bases not matched to a gene: 11. The CDR3: CASSQVSGLAGASDTQYF. CDR3 nucleotides: TGCGCCAGCAGCCAAGTGAGCGGGCTAGCGGGGGCGTCAGATACGCAGTATTTT.

The chain links TRBV4-1 to TRBJ2-5; TRBD2 agrees at 10 bases. Germline CDR1 is MGHRA and CDR2 is YSYEKL. The CDR3 contains 16 residues. J was trimmed by 1 base and V by 4 bases; bases with no gene match: 6. CDR3 residues: CASSRSSGSPQETQYF. The CDR3 region has the DNA TGCGCCAGCAGCCGTTCTAGCGGGAGCCCCCAAGAGACCCAGTACTTC.

The V gene is TRBV6-5, the J gene TRBJ2-2; the D is unclear. There are 14 residues in the CDR3. Trimming took 2 bases from V and 5 from J, leaving 9 bases between them. CDR1 MNHEY and CDR2 SVGAGI come from the germline V gene. CDR3 DNA: TGTGCCAGCAGTTACGGTCCACGAACCGGGGAGCTGTTTTTT. Protein product: CASSYGPRTGELFF.

The rearrangement links TRBV11-2 to TRBJ1-2; tentatively, D is TRBD1 (6 bases). This CDR3 is built from 18 residues. Germline V gene data show CDR1 as SGHAT and CDR2 as FQNNGV. The V end lost 5 bases, the J end lost 4 bases, and 26 bases lay between the germline ends. CDR3 amino acids: CASSGPGGRFPTSYGYTF. DNA for the CDR3: TGTGCCAGCAGCGGTCCGGGGGGGCGCTTCCCCACCTCCTATGGCTACACCTTC.

The chain recombines TRBV10-3 with TRBJ2-7; no reliable D call. Germline-derived CDR1 and CDR2 are ENHRY and SYGVKD. The CDR3 spans 11 residues. V was shortened by 6 bases and J by 7 bases, with 10 bases between the two germline ends. DNA for the CDR3: TGTGCCATCAGCCCGGCTGTTGAGCAGTACTTC. As protein: CAISPAVEQYF.

This chain joins TRBV7-9 and TRBJ2-1; 12 positions agree with TRBD1. CDR3 length equals 15 residues. The junction had 5 bases not matched to a gene; V was cut back by 5 bases and J by 6 bases. The germline V gene encodes CDR1 SEHNR and CDR2 FQNEAQ (reference sequence). In DNA form, the CDR3 reads TGTGCCAGCAGCCGGGGACAGGGGGCGGGCAATGAGCAGTTCTTC. Translating gives CASSRGQGAGNEQFF.

The chain is built from TRBV19 and TRBJ2-7, with 11 bases aligning to TRBD1. This CDR3 spans 13 amino acids. Germline lookup yields CDR1 LNHDA and CDR2 SQIVND (reference sequence). Trimming took 3 bases from V and 7 from J; bases not matched to a gene: 2. The CDR3 here is CASSMDRGQEQYF. CDR3 coding DNA: TGTGCCAGTAGTATGGACAGGGGGCAAGAGCAGTACTTC.

The V and J genes are TRBV5-4 and TRBJ2-1; 7 nucleotides line up with TRBD2. The CDR3 loop spans 17 amino acids. J gave up 0 bases and V 1 base, and 7 bases lay outside the gene matches. Looked up from germline, CDR1 is SGHNT and CDR2 is YYREEE (reference sequence). The CDR3, as DNA: TGTGCCAGCAGCTTGATGGGACTATCAGCCTCCTACAATGAGCAGTTCTTC. This sequence encodes CASSLMGLSASYNEQFF.

The rearrangement joins TRBV7-3 to TRBJ2-3; D is unresolved. Looked up from germline, CDR1 is SGHTA and CDR2 is FQGTGA. The CDR3 length is 13 residues. The V end lost 4 bases, the J end lost 2 bases, and 7 bases lay between the germline ends. The CDR3 nucleotides are TGTGCCAGCAGCTCTTCCCCCACAGATACGCAGTATTTT. As protein: CASSSSPTDTQYF.

J is TRBJ2-2 and V is TRBV14; D unclear. The CDR3 is 16 residues long. Trimming took 0 bases from V and 4 from J, leaving 12 bases between them. Germline V gives CDR1 SGHDN, CDR2 FVKESK. CDR3 in amino acids: CASSQDSRVGTGELFF. The CDR3 coding sequence is TGTGCCAGCAGCCAAGATTCCCGGGTCGGCACCGGGGAGCTGTTTTTT.

As DNA, the CDR3 is TGTGCCAGCTCCGGACTAGCGGGGTACACCGGGGAGCTGTTTTTT. This encodes CASSGLAGYTGELFF. The chain is built from TRBV19 and TRBJ2-2; TRBD2 agrees at 12 bases. Germline V CDR1 and CDR2: LNHDA, SQIVND (reference sequence). The CDR3 is 15 residues long. V gave up 9 bases and J gave up 3 bases; unmatched junction bases: 5. The whole variable domain, remainder taken from reference TRBV19 and TRBJ2-2, is DGGITQSPKYLFRKEGQNVTLSCEQNLNHDAMYWYRQDPGQGLRLIYYSQIVNDFQKGDIAEGYSVSREKKESFPLTVTSAQKNPTAFYLCASSGLAGYTGELFFGEGSRLTVL.

The gene calls are TRBV5-1 and TRBJ1-2, with D uncertain. The CDR3 is 14 amino acids. Germline assignment: CDR1 SGHRS and CDR2 YFSETQ. Trimming removed 0 bases at V and 6 bases at J, with 12 bases between. Written as DNA, the CDR3 is TGCGCCAGCAGCTTGGGCGGCGGATCGGATGGCTACACCTTC. Protein: CASSLGGGSDGYTF.